These 14 T cell receptor beta chains originate from one sample sequenced in a study of cytomegalovirus exposure and HLA in healthy donors. Primers: 60 Vbeta forward and 13 Jbeta reverse. TCRdb keeps only in-frame clones here, not all; method: immunoSEQ multiplex PCR. The table includes 200,000 or so clones, roughly 80% detected once. Sequenced material: PBMCs. Every receptor here comes from a woman aged 25 to 39 in good health and CMV-seropositive.

This clone was seen a handful of times. This chain joins TRBV5-1 and TRBJ1-6; D not resolved. CDR3 length equals 16 residues. CDR1 is SGHRS, CDR2 YFSETQ, per germline. The V and J ends lost 4 bases and 13 bases respectively, with 24 bases between them. This chain's CDR3 is CASSPLGEKNSWPLHF. The CDR3 nucleotides are TGCGCCAGCAGCCCGCTCGGGGAGAAGAATTCGTGGCCCCTCCACTTT.

V usage is TRBV7-9 and J usage is TRBJ2-7, with D maybe TRBD1 (5 bases). The CDR3 totals 13 residues. Trimming stripped 5 bases from V and 6 bases from J, with 14 bases between. Germline assignment: CDR1 SEHNR and CDR2 FQNEAQ (reference sequence). The chain's CDR3 is CASSQGPRCEQYF. The CDR3 DNA is TGTGCCAGCAGCCAGGGCCCGCGCTGCGAGCAGTACTTC.

This clone was found a few times. The V and J genes are TRBV6-5 and TRBJ2-7, with D perhaps matching TRBD2 (5 bases). Trimming left V 6 bases short and J 6 bases short, with 12 bases between. The CDR3 runs 12 residues. CDR1 is MNHEY and CDR2 is SVGAGI in the germline V gene. The CDR3 region is CASSSGEGEQYF. The CDR3, as DNA: TGTGCCAGCAGCTCCGGAGAGGGCGAGCAGTACTTC.

This rearrangement joins TRBV5-1 to TRBJ2-7, with 7 bases identical to TRBD2. Germline trimming cut 3 bases from V and 1 base from J; bases unmatched to any gene: 7. CDR1 is SGHRS and CDR2 is YFSETQ in the germline V gene. CDR3 length equals 15 residues. The CDR3 loop is CASSSGLPLSYEQYF. CDR3 DNA sequence: TGCGCCAGCAGCTCGGGACTACCCCTATCCTACGAGCAGTACTTC.

This chain links TRBV25-1 with TRBJ2-7; unclear D gene. Germline V gene sequence: CDR1 MGHDK, CDR2 SYGVNS. V lost 2 bases, J lost 4 bases, and 3 bases lay in between. The length of the CDR3 is 11 residues. The CDR3 spells CASSERYEQYF. CDR3 nucleotide sequence: TGTGCCAGCAGTGAACGGTACGAGCAGTACTTC.

This clone was counted between two and nine times. CDR3 loop: CASSLSGANGYTF. The CDR3 DNA reads TGCGCCAGCAGCTTAAGCGGAGCCAATGGCTACACCTTC. V usage is TRBV5-1 and J usage is TRBJ1-2; D gene unclear. Germline V gene sequence: CDR1 SGHRS, CDR2 YFSETQ. V shed 2 bases and J shed 6 bases, with 11 bases lying between them. The CDR3 runs 13 residues.

There are many counts of this clone. The CDR3 DNA sequence: TGTGCCAGCAGCTTACTTGTTAGCCACATTCAGTACTTC. This translates into CASSLLVSHIQYF. The chain has TRBV11-2 and TRBJ2-4; D unresolved. This CDR3 has 13 residues. Germline V lookup: CDR1 SGHAT, CDR2 FQNNGV. Trimming left V 2 bases short and J 8 bases short, with 10 bases between. Drawing the rest from reference TRBV11-2 and TRBJ2-4, the complete variable domain is EAGVAQSPRYKIIEKRQSVAFWCNPISGHATLYWYQQILGQGPKLLIQFQNNGVVDDSQLPKDRFSAERLKGVDSTLKIQPAKLEDSAVYLCASSLLVSHIQYFGAGTRLSVL.

J is TRBJ2-7 and V is TRBV7-9; 9 nucleotides agree with TRBD1. Trimming removed 5 bases from V and 0 bases from J; junction bases left unmatched: 11. Germline V gives CDR1 SEHNR, CDR2 FQNEAQ (reference sequence). CDR3 length: 17 residues. CDR3 amino acids: CASSLPPGQGRSYEQYF. As DNA, the CDR3 is TGTGCCAGCAGCCTACCCCCGGGACAGGGACGCTCCTACGAGCAGTACTTC.

This chain links TRBV6-5 with TRBJ2-1; 10 nucleotides match TRBD1. This CDR3 has 14 residues. V dropped 8 bases and J dropped 13; count of bases not matched to a gene: 14. Germline V gene data show CDR1 as MNHEY and CDR2 as SVGAGI. The DNA for the CDR3 is TGTGCCAGCCGACACCGGGACAGGGGCCTACGACAGTTCTTC. It specifies CASRHRDRGLRQFF.

The J gene is TRBJ1-2, the V gene TRBV7-9; TRBD1 aligns across 9 bases. CDR3 length: 16 residues. With V trimmed by 6 bases and J by 3 bases, 11 bases remained unmatched. The germline V gene encodes CDR1 SEHNR and CDR2 FQNEAQ (reference sequence). The CDR3 DNA reads as TGTGCCAGCAGTTCGACGGGACAGGGTGTCGACTATGGCTACACCTTC. Protein sequence: CASSSTGQGVDYGYTF.

The chain couples TRBV7-8 to TRBJ2-7; TRBD2 agrees at 7 bases. V was clipped by 3 bases and J by 1 base; unmatched bases: 6. The length of the CDR3 is 15 residues. In germline, CDR1 is SGHVS, CDR2 FQNEAQ. CDR3 region: CASSFGGIRSYEQYF. The CDR3 DNA sequence: TGTGCCAGCAGCTTCGGGGGGATCCGATCCTACGAGCAGTACTTC.

The rearrangement links TRBV6-5 to TRBJ1-2; weak D call: TRBD1 (5 bases). Trimming shortened V by 4 bases and J by 1 base, and 10 bases separated the two germline ends. CDR1 is MNHEY, CDR2 SVGAGI, per germline. This CDR3 is 14 amino acids long. CDR3 DNA: TGTGCCAGCAGTTCCCCGGGGGGTAACTATGGCTACACCTTC. This gives the protein CASSSPGGNYGYTF.

For the CDR3, the DNA is TGTGCCAGCAGTACAATTTACGGGGAGCTGTTTTTT. Residues: CASSTIYGELFF. The chain has TRBV27 and TRBJ2-2, with D unresolved. Germline V gives CDR1 MNHEY, CDR2 SMNVEV (reference sequence). Trimming pared 5 bases from V and 7 bases from J, leaving 8 bases between. The CDR3 extends over 12 amino acids.

This clone was seen a few times. The chain has TRBV18 and TRBJ1-3; 10 bases fit TRBD1. Germline lookup yields CDR1 KGHSH and CDR2 LQKENI. Trimming at V came to 2 bases and at J to 7 bases, leaving 2 bases not matched to a gene. There are 14 residues in the CDR3. CDR3 DNA sequence: TGTGCCAGCTCACCAGGGACAGGGGTGAACACCATATATTTT. Encoded protein: CASSPGTGVNTIYF. The complete variable domain, with remaining parts taken from reference TRBV18 and TRBJ1-3, reads NAGVMQNPRHLVRRRGQEARLRCSPMKGHSHVYWYRQLPEEGLKFMVYLQKENIIDESGMPKERFSAEFPKEGPSILRIQQVVRGDSAAYFCASSPGTGVNTIYFGEGSWLTVV.